One and the same sample provided the 17 T cell receptor beta chains below, sequenced in a study of regulatory T cells in long-lasting Graves disease (dated by TCRdb to the early 2020s). The library was made by multiplex PCR. The reads were generated on an Illumina HiSeq 4000. To build TCR beta libraries, CDR3 regions were amplified by Arm-PCR using iRepertoire HTBI primers. TCRdb's own reprocessing of the public reads used fastp at Q25 and MiXCR and kept productive beta chains. Entries are consolidated by CDR3 protein sequence, retaining the most common genes and DNA. The sample data list roughly 420,000 distinct CDR3 sequences, and about a sixth of these were observed just once. 20% to 25% of the sample is taken by the ten largest. The label giving this sample's time point can be read as: newly diagnosed GD, antithyroid drugs for less than 3 months. RNA was extracted from PBMCs in TRIzol for both TCR sequencing and RNA sequencing.

A further study also used this sample, focusing on T cells in Graves' hyperthyroidism and ophthalmopathy.

Sequenced material: peripheral blood mononuclear cells (PBMCs), taken at new diagnosis, from a patient treated with antithyroid drugs. These receptor sequences come from a woman under 30 with Graves disease. Donor details come from another sample of the same person, matched by shared clones.

Only a few counts were recorded for this clonotype. The V gene is TRBV7-9, the J gene TRBJ1-1; no clear D. Germline lookup yields CDR1 SEHNR and CDR2 FQNEAQ (reference sequence). V lost 5 bases and J lost 3, with 10 bases in between. The CDR3 is 13 amino acids. DNA for the CDR3: TGTGCCAGCAGCCCGGGGTGGGACACTGAAGCTTTCTTT. Residues: CASSPGWDTEAFF.

J is TRBJ2-1 and V is TRBV6-2 or TRBV6-3, with 12 nucleotides matching TRBD2. In germline, CDR1 is MNHEY, CDR2 SVGEGT. The ends lost 0 bases at V and 8 bases at J; junction bases unmatched: 8. The CDR3 extends over 17 amino acids. The CDR3 bases are TGTGCCAGCAGTTACTCGAAACTAGCGGGAGGCCCCGATGAGCAGTTCTTC. Protein: CASSYSKLAGGPDEQFF.

This clonotype has a handful of counts. The V gene is TRBV5-1, the J gene TRBJ2-3; D might be TRBD1 or TRBD2, each matching 5 bases. The CDR3 extends over 17 amino acids. Trimming left V 4 bases short and J 6 bases short, with 24 bases between. Germline V gives CDR1 SGHRS, CDR2 YFSETQ. In nucleotides, the CDR3 is TGCGCCAGCAGCCGGGACGGGGCGGGCCGGGGCCCGGATACGCAGTATTTT. It yields the protein CASSRDGAGRGPDTQYF.

This clonotype occurred a few times. The chain has TRBV12-3 or TRBV12-4 and TRBJ1-3, with 7 bases fitting TRBD1. With V trimmed by 0 bases and J by 2 bases, 4 bases remained unmatched. This CDR3 spans 16 amino acids. The CDR3 is CASSLARQGAGNTIYF. The CDR3 DNA reads as TGTGCCAGCAGTTTAGCGAGACAGGGAGCTGGAAACACCATATATTTT.

The rearrangement joins TRBV28 to TRBJ2-3, with TRBD2 identical over 14 bases. Germline V gene lookup returns CDR1 MDHEN and CDR2 SYDVKM. The CDR3 runs to 16 residues. The V gene end was trimmed by 5 bases and the J gene end by 5 bases; junction bases not matched to a gene: 6. CDR3 in amino acids: CASSRLAGGPRDTQYF. Written as DNA, the CDR3 is TGTGCCAGCAGTCGACTAGCGGGAGGGCCAAGAGATACGCAGTATTTT.

J is TRBJ2-2 and V is TRBV9; the D gene is possibly TRBD2 (5 bases). The germline V gene has CDR1 SGDLS and CDR2 YYNGEE. This CDR3 has 13 residues. Trimming took off 0 bases at V and 6 bases at J, with 6 bases between the two ends. CDR3 sequence reads: CASSVGGPGELFF. The CDR3 DNA follows: TGTGCCAGCAGCGTAGGAGGGCCCGGGGAGCTGTTTTTT.

At least ten counts were recorded for this clonotype. The chain combines TRBV11-3 with TRBJ2-7; TRBD1 is a possible D gene (5 bases). The V and J ends lost 0 bases and 0 bases respectively, with 9 bases between them. Germline V CDR1 and CDR2: SGHNT, YENEEA. The CDR3 contains 15 residues. The CDR3, as DNA: TGTGCCAGCAGCTTAGAGACAGTACCCTCCTACGAGCAGTACTTC. Residues: CASSLETVPSYEQYF.

This clonotype was observed a few times. The chain employs TRBV7-2 and TRBJ2-1; D gene uncertain. This CDR3 has 14 residues. Trimming took 5 bases from V and 2 from J, leaving 10 bases between them. The germline gives CDR1 SGHTA, CDR2 FQGNSA. CDR3 sequence (DNA): TGTGCCAGCAGCCTCGGTTACGCCTACAATGAGCAGTTCTTC. This codes for CASSLGYAYNEQFF.

This clonotype showed up many times. The V and J genes are TRBV3-1 and TRBJ1-6, with D unclear. V lost 2 bases and J lost 7, with 18 bases in between. The CDR3 length is 17 residues. Germline CDR1 reads LGHDT; CDR2 reads YNNKEL (reference sequence). The CDR3 loop reads CASSQRVGEGYNSPLHF. The CDR3 DNA reads as TGTGCCAGCAGCCAAAGGGTCGGTGAAGGGTACAATTCACCCCTCCACTTT. Combining the CDR3 with reference TRBV3-1 and TRBJ1-6 gives the whole variable domain DTAVSQTPKYLVTQMGNDKSIKCEQNLGHDTMYWYKQDSKKFLKIMFSYNNKELIINETVPNRFSPKSPDKAHLNLHINSLELGDSAVYFCASSQRVGEGYNSPLHFGNGTRLTVT.

This clonotype was counted many times. The V gene is TRBV7-8, the J gene TRBJ2-5; the D is unclear. Germline V CDR1 and CDR2: SGHVS, FQNEAQ. This CDR3 contains 13 residues. The germline V and J ends were trimmed by 7 bases and 0 bases, with 9 bases remaining between them. The CDR3, as DNA: TGTGCCAGCATTCAGGAGAACCAAGAGACCCAGTACTTC. It translates to CASIQENQETQYF.

This clonotype was counted only a few times. As DNA, the CDR3 is TGTGCCAGTAGTGAAGGAGCGGAGCCTTACAATGAGCAGTTCTTC. Its translation: CASSEGAEPYNEQFF. V gene TRBV19 combines with J gene TRBJ2-1, with a tentative D call TRBD2 (5 bases). Germline values: CDR1 LNHDA, CDR2 SQIVND (reference sequence). V lost 5 bases and J 4 bases, leaving 15 bases between the germline ends. This CDR3 has 15 residues.

The chain joins TRBV5-1 to TRBJ2-3; the match to TRBD1 covers 8 bases. Germline assignment: CDR1 SGHRS and CDR2 YFSETQ. V lost 3 bases, J lost 5 bases, and 5 bases stayed unmatched. The CDR3 is 14 amino acids. This CDR3 is CASSSRTGIDTQYF. CDR3 sequence (DNA): TGCGCCAGCAGCTCCCGGACAGGGATAGATACGCAGTATTTT.

This chain joins TRBV10-1 and TRBJ2-1, with TRBD2 identical over 10 bases. This CDR3 contains 14 residues. Germline V CDR1 and CDR2: WNHNN, SYGVQD (reference sequence). Trimming removed 9 bases from V and 9 bases from J; junction bases left unmatched: 11. The CDR3 region is CARRAEREGSEQFF. As DNA, the CDR3 is TGCGCCAGAAGAGCTGAGCGGGAGGGAAGTGAGCAGTTCTTC.

J is TRBJ2-2 and V is TRBV6-5; D remains ambiguous. The CDR3 covers 12 residues. V was trimmed by 4 bases and J by 9 bases, leaving 9 bases between them. Germline assignment: CDR1 MNHEY and CDR2 SVGAGI. The CDR3 DNA reads TGTGCCAGCAGTTCCCCCCCCCGGGAGCTGTTTTTT. It is translated as CASSSPPRELFF.

The table lists this clonotype with a few counts. The CDR3 nucleotides are TGTGCCAGCCCTGCTGGGGGCGACGGCTACACCTTC. Translated: CASPAGGDGYTF. The rearrangement joins TRBV6-1 to TRBJ1-2; maybe TRBD1 (6 bases). Trimming pared 8 bases from V and 8 bases from J, leaving 15 bases between. This CDR3 region has 12 residues. Germline V CDR1 and CDR2: MNHNS, SASEGT.

The chain uses TRBV5-4 and TRBJ2-3; D possibly corresponds to TRBD1 (5 bases). Germline V gene sequence: CDR1 SGHNT, CDR2 YYREEE (reference sequence). There are 15 residues in the CDR3. V was cut by 0 bases and J by 2 bases, with 10 bases left in between. The CDR3 bases are TGTGCCAGCAGCTTGGGTCGACAGACCACAGATACGCAGTATTTT. Encoded protein: CASSLGRQTTDTQYF.

This clonotype was seen ten or more times. This chain joins TRBV20-1 and TRBJ1-6; TRBD1 matches 9 bases. The germline V gene encodes CDR1 DFQATT and CDR2 SNEGSKA (reference sequence). V trimming: 5 bases; J trimming: 7 bases; junction bases outside the gene matches: 0. This CDR3 spans 12 amino acids. The CDR3 DNA is TGCAGTGCTGGGACAGGGAATTCACCCCTCCACTTT. Its translation: CSAGTGNSPLHF.